This TCR beta chain stems from a study of CD8 T cells in Susac syndrome. The CDR3 is 12 residues long. Deletions cut 6 bases from V and 10 bases from J, with 15 bases between. Germline assignment: CDR1 SNHLY and CDR2 FYNNEI. RNA, at about 0.45 to 1 ug, was reverse transcribed with random hexamers. TCRdb independently ran MiXCR on the immunoSEQ multiplex PCR reads; one entry per CDR3 protein. This sample yields some 110,000 distinct CDR3 sequences, of which over 90% are seen a single time; roughly 0.33% belongs to the top ten. Material for sequencing was CD8+ T cells from PBMCs. This TCR was sampled from a human donor with multiple sclerosis. This sequence joins TRBV2 and TRBJ1-2; D unresolved. CDR3 protein: CASRNWDTSYTF. The CDR3 DNA reads as TGTGCCAGCAGGAATTGGGATACTTCCTACACCTTC.